This is a list of T cell receptor beta chains from one sample in a study of blood T cell repertoires in COVID-19. Data came from immunoSEQ multiplex PCR; TCRdb stores just in-frame clones and leaves some out. Of approximately 400,000 clones listed, more than 80% were seen once; the top ten hold roughly 1.2%. Sequencing input: peripheral blood. The receptor source for this set is a middle-aged man with acute or convalescent COVID-19. Each CDR3 is given with its conserved first and last residue. A D gene is named only where the DNA matches it firmly. For some rows the clone size is stated as once, few or many, or as a class when expanded; others skip it.

size,V,D,J,length,DNA,CDR3
-,TRBV6-1,-,TRBJ1-2,12,TGTGCCAGCAGTTCGGGAGTGAATGGCTACACCTTC,CASSSGVNGYTF
-,TRBV6-5,TRBD1,TRBJ2-7,15,TGTGCCAGCAGTTGGGACAGGGGGACATCCTACGAGCAGTACTTC,CASSWDRGTSYEQYF
few,TRBV6-6,-,TRBJ1-1,13,TGTGCCAGCAGTTCCCGTAGGAACACTGAAGCTTTCTTT,CASSSRRNTEAFF
-,TRBV7-2,-,TRBJ2-5,14,TGTGCCAGCAGCCCCCCCTGGCAGGGGGAGACCCAGTACTTC,CASSPPWQGETQYF
-,TRBV28,TRBD2,TRBJ2-7,17,TGTGCCAGCATAACCCTAATAGCGGGGGCCAGCTCCTACGAGCAGTACTTC,CASITLIAGASSYEQYF
-,TRBV5-5,TRBD1,TRBJ1-1,15,TGTGCCAGCAGGGTAACAGGGGGCGGGAACACTGAAGCTTTCTTT,CASRVTGGGNTEAFF
-,TRBV2,TRBD2,TRBJ2-5,14,TGTGCCAGCAGGTTAGCGGGGCATGGAGAGACCCAGTACTTC,CASRLAGHGETQYF
-,TRBV29-1,-,TRBJ1-2,13,TGCAGCTCTAGGGGGGGCAGCGATTATGGCTACACCTTC,CSSRGGSDYGYTF
-,TRBV9,TRBD1,TRBJ2-7,15,TGTGCCAGCAGCCTCGACAGGGTCTTCTCCTACGAGCAGTACTTC,CASSLDRVFSYEQYF
once,TRBV9,TRBD1,TRBJ1-2,15,TGTGCCAGCAGCTCTTTCGACAGGGGGAAGGCTGGCTACACCTTC,CASSSFDRGKAGYTF
-,TRBV27,TRBD1,TRBJ1-3,16,TGTGCCAGCAGAGGGGGACAGGGCCTCCCCGGAAACACCATATATTTT,CASRGGQGLPGNTIYF
-,TRBV27,TRBD1,TRBJ2-6,17,TGTGCCACCCATAGGGGGACAGGGGGCCCAGGGGCCAACGTCCTGACTTTC,CATHRGTGGPGANVLTF
-,TRBV3-1/TRBV3-2,TRBD2,TRBJ2-3,17,TGTGCCAGCAGCCAAGGTAGCCTAGCGGGGGGGCCTGGTACGCAGTATTTT,CASSQGSLAGGPGTQYF
-,TRBV6-2/TRBV6-3,-,TRBJ2-1,12,TGTGCCAGCAGTTACGGGGGCAGGGAGCAGTTCTTC,CASSYGGREQFF
-,TRBV7-8,-,TRBJ1-2,14,TGTGCCAGCAGCCCCGTCCTTAGCCCCGTTGGCTACACCTTC,CASSPVLSPVGYTF
-,TRBV4-2,TRBD2,TRBJ2-7,15,TGTGCCAGCAGCCAAGGGGCGGGGGGCGGCTACGAGCAGTACTTC,CASSQGAGGGYEQYF
-,TRBV5-6,-,TRBJ1-2,13,TGTGCCAGCAGCTTGGCCGGTAACTATGGCTACACCTTC,CASSLAGNYGYTF
-,TRBV1,-,TRBJ1-1,13,TGCACCAGCAGCCGGACAGGACTAACTGAAGCTTTCTTT,CTSSRTGLTEAFF
-,TRBV6-6,-,TRBJ1-1,15,TGTGCCAGCAGTCAAACTGGACAACCGAACACTGAAGCTTTCTTT,CASSQTGQPNTEAFF
-,TRBV5-1,TRBD2,TRBJ2-7,14,TGCGCCAGCAGCAGGGGACTAGCGGTCTACGAGCAGTACTTC,CASSRGLAVYEQYF
-,TRBV6-5,-,TRBJ1-2,16,TGTGCCAGCAGTTACTCGCGCGGGGGGACCCCATATGGCTACACCTTC,CASSYSRGGTPYGYTF
-,TRBV5-1,TRBD2,TRBJ2-3,15,TGCGCCAGCAGCTTTCGACTAGCGGACCGATATACGCAGTATTTT,CASSFRLADRYTQYF
-,TRBV7-2,-,TRBJ1-1,19,TGTGCCAGCAGCTTGCGCGGGGTGTACTCGGGGGATGCGAACACTGAAGCTTTCTTT,CASSLRGVYSGDANTEAFF
-,TRBV9,TRBD2,TRBJ2-2,16,TGTGCCAGCAGCGTCGGACTAGCGGGAGGGCCTCGGGAGCTGTTTTTT,CASSVGLAGGPRELFF
-,TRBV3-1/TRBV3-2,-,TRBJ1-1,16,TGTGCCAGCAGCCAAGATGAGCGACGGGAAGTGCCTGAAGCTTTCTTT,CASSQDERREVPEAFF
-,TRBV7-2,-,TRBJ1-5,12,TGTGCCAGCAGTTATAGCAATCAGCCCCAGCATTTT,CASSYSNQPQHF
-,TRBV5-5,-,TRBJ2-4,15,TGTGCCAGCAGCTTGGATGCCAGGCTTCTTGACATTCAGTACTTC,CASSLDARLLDIQYF
-,TRBV5-4,TRBD1,TRBJ1-6,14,TGTGCCAGCAGTGGGACAGGGGTGAATTCACCCCTCCACTTT,CASSGTGVNSPLHF
-,TRBV27,-,TRBJ2-1,14,TGTGCCAGCAGTTTACGGGGTTTCTACAATGAGCAGTTCTTC,CASSLRGFYNEQFF
-,TRBV7-8,TRBD1,TRBJ1-5,15,TGTGCCAGCAGCCCCCGGGACAGGGGAACTCAGCCCCAGCATTTT,CASSPRDRGTQPQHF
-,TRBV7-8,TRBD1,TRBJ2-1,15,TGTGCCAGCAGCTGGGTGGACAGGGCGTCAAATGAGCAGTTCTTC,CASSWVDRASNEQFF
-,TRBV7-6,-,TRBJ1-2,15,TGTGCCAGCAGCCTATCGGTGGCGGGCTTCGATGGCTACACCTTC,CASSLSVAGFDGYTF
-,TRBV6-5,TRBD2,TRBJ2-3,14,TGTGCCAGCAGTTCTAGGACTAGATTGGATACGCAGTATTTT,CASSSRTRLDTQYF
-,TRBV5-6,-,TRBJ1-1,13,TGTGCCAGCAGCTTGACTACGACTGATGAAGCTTTCTTT,CASSLTTTDEAFF
-,TRBV4-1,-,TRBJ2-1,16,TGCGCCAGCAGCCAAGTAAGCGGGCGCAGGTTAAATGAGCAGTTCTTC,CASSQVSGRRLNEQFF
-,TRBV11-3,-,TRBJ2-7,15,TGTGCCAGCAGCTTAGTTGCAGGGAAGACCTACGAGCAGTACTTC,CASSLVAGKTYEQYF
-,TRBV7-3,-,TRBJ2-5,14,TGTGCCAGCAGCGTCGGCCCAGGGCGAGAGACCCAGTACTTC,CASSVGPGRETQYF